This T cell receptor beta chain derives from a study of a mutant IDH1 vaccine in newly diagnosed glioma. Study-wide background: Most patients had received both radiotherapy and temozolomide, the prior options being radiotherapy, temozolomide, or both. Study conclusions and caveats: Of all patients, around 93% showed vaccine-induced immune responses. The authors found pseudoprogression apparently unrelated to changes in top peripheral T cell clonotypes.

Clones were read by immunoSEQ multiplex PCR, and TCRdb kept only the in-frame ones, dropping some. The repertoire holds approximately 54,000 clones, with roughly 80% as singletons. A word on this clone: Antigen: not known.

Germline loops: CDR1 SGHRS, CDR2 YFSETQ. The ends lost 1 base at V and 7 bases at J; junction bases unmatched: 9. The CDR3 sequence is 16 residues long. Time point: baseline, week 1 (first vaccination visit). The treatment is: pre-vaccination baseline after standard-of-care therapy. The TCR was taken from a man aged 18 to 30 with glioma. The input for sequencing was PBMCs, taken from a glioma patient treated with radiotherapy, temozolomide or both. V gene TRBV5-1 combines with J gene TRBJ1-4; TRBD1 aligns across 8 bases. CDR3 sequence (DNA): TGCGCCAGCAGCTTGAACCCCAGGGGGCGAGGTGAAAAACTGTTTTTT. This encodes CASSLNPRGRGEKLFF.